This entry concerns a single TCR beta chain. Time point described: baseline, week 1 (first vaccination visit). Treatment: pre-vaccination baseline after standard-of-care therapy. This sample was included in a study of a mutant IDH1 vaccine in newly diagnosed glioma. Profiled with immunoSEQ multiplex PCR; TCRdb holds only in-frame clones, not every one. This sample has around 100,000 clones, with over 75% found just once. The TCR originated in a man between 40 and 49 years old with glioma. Some clones in this sample may be carry-over from other donors' samples. Sequenced here: PBMCs, sampled from a glioma patient treated with radiotherapy, temozolomide or both.

The CDR3 region has the DNA TGCGCCAGCAGCTCGCTTCCCGGGAACACTGAAGCTTTCTTT. Its translation is CASSSLPGNTEAFF. The V call is TRBV5-1, the J call TRBJ1-1; no clear D. The V gene lost 3 bases and the J gene lost 1 base, with 10 bases spanning the gap. CDR1 and CDR2 (germline): SGHRS, YFSETQ. CDR3 length equals 14 residues.